Each of the 9 T cell receptor beta chains below was sequenced from the same sample in a study of T cells in Graves' hyperthyroidism and ophthalmopathy. There were TCR beta CDR3 regions amplified from RNA transcripts. Using the HTBI primer set, a first-round RT-PCR was run on the TCR CDR3. MiXCR was run by TCRdb on the multiplex PCR reads, yielding one entry per CDR3 protein. The profile shows about 530,000 distinct CDR3 sequences, roughly 18% of them singletons. Material for sequencing was blood. The source of these receptors is a woman between 18 and 29 years old with Graves' ophthalmopathy.

This clonotype showed up many times. V and J are TRBV28 and TRBJ1-2; D gene uncertain. The CDR3 has 13 residues. Trimming shortened V by 4 bases and J by 3 bases, and 9 bases separated the two germline ends. The germline V gene encodes CDR1 MDHEN and CDR2 SYDVKM. This chain's CDR3 is CASSSSDYYGYTF. The DNA of the CDR3 is TGTGCCAGCAGTTCCTCGGACTACTATGGCTACACCTTC.

This clonotype has ten or more counts. V is TRBV3-1 and J is TRBJ2-1, with 8 nucleotides matching TRBD2. Germline CDR1 is LGHDT and CDR2 is YNNKEL (reference sequence). With V trimmed by 0 bases and J by 7 bases, 8 bases remained unmatched. The length of the CDR3 is 16 residues. The CDR3, as DNA: TGTGCCAGCAGCCAAGAGTTAGGCGGGGGGCCGAATGAGCAGTTCTTC. Translating gives CASSQELGGGPNEQFF.

The chain combines TRBV14 with TRBJ1-2, with D maybe TRBD1 (6 bases). The CDR3 extends over 13 amino acids. Looked up from germline, CDR1 is SGHDN and CDR2 is FVKESK. The ends were cut back, 3 bases at V and 4 bases at J, with 9 bases in the middle. The CDR3 here is CASSQGGTYGYTF. CDR3 coding DNA: TGTGCCAGCAGCCAGGGGGGCACCTATGGCTACACCTTC. Together with reference TRBV14 and TRBJ1-2, the CDR3 gives the full variable domain: EAGVTQFPSHSVIEKGQTVTLRCDPISGHDNLYWYRRVMGKEIKFLLHFVKESKQDESGMPNNRFLAERTGGTYSTLKVQPAELEDSGVYFCASSQGGTYGYTFGSGTRLTVV.

Points on this clonotype: This may stem from a read error, because a much larger clone lies one nucleotide away. This chain uses TRBV6-4 with TRBJ2-1, with D unresolved. The J call may not be correct, given that the DNA end is closer to TRBJ2-7. Looked up from germline, CDR1 is MRHNA and CDR2 is SNTAGT. This CDR3 contains 15 residues. As DNA, the CDR3 is TGTGCCAGCAGTGACCAGGCAGGTTCCGGCAATGAGCAGTACTTC. It is translated as CASSDQAGSGNEQYF.

This clonotype occurred many times. The chain links TRBV28 to TRBJ1-1; 9 nucleotides match TRBD1. Trimming took 2 bases from V and 1 from J; bases not matched to a gene: 2. The CDR3 has 15 amino acids. CDR1 is MDHEN, CDR2 SYDVKM, per germline. The CDR3 nucleotides are TGTGCCAGCAGTTTAGGGACAGGGTGGAACACTGAAGCTTTCTTT. It is translated as CASSLGTGWNTEAFF.

The chain couples TRBV6-1 to TRBJ1-1; D not resolved. V shed 3 bases and J shed 7 bases, with 12 bases lying between them. Per germline, CDR1 MNHNS and CDR2 SASEGT. CDR3 size: 13 residues. This chain's CDR3 is CASSDRLHGEAFF. Written as DNA, the CDR3 is TGTGCCAGCAGTGATAGGTTGCACGGTGAAGCTTTCTTT.

The rearrangement uses TRBV6-2 or TRBV6-3 and TRBJ2-7; a weak D match, TRBD1 (6 bases). The CDR3 is 15 residues long. V lost 5 bases and J lost 2, with 16 bases in between. Germline CDR1 MNHEY, CDR2 SVGEGT. CDR3 nucleotides: TGTGCCAGCAGTCACCGACAGGCCTTTACCTACGAGCAGTACTTC. Translated, it gives CASSHRQAFTYEQYF.

CDR3 coding DNA: TGTGCCTGGAGTGGACTAGGGGGGAGGAACTATGGCTACACCTTC. Residues: CAWSGLGGRNYGYTF. The rearrangement links TRBV30 to TRBJ1-2; tentative D call: TRBD1 (6 bases). The CDR3 consists of 15 residues. CDR1 GTSNPN and CDR2 SVGIG come from the germline V gene (reference sequence). V gave up 1 base and J gave up 2 bases, with 14 bases separating them.

This clonotype was seen more than once but under ten times. The rearrangement uses TRBV29-1 and TRBJ1-1, with D maybe TRBD1 (5 bases). Germline-derived CDR1 and CDR2 are SQVTM and ANQGSEA. The germline V and J ends were trimmed by 7 bases and 6 bases, with 24 bases remaining between them. This CDR3 has 15 residues. CDR3 sequence: CSAPDRGASHPEAFF. As DNA, the CDR3 is TGCAGCGCCCCCGACAGAGGGGCCTCCCACCCTGAAGCTTTCTTT.